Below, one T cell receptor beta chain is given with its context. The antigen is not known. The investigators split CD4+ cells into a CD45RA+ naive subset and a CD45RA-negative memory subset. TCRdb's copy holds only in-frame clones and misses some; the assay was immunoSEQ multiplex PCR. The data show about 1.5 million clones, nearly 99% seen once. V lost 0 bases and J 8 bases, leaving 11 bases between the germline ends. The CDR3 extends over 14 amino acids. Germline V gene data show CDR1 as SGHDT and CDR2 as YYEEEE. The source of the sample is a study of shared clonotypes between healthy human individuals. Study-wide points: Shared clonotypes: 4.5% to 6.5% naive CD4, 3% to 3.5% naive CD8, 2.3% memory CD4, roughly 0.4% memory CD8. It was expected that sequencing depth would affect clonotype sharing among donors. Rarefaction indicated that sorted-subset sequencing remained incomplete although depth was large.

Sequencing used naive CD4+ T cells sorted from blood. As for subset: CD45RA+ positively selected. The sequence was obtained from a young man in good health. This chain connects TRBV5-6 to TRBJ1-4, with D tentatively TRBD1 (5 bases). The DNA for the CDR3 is TGTGCCAGCAGCTTGGGGGGGAACACCGAAAAACTGTTTTTT. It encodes CASSLGGNTEKLFF.